Following are 19 T cell receptor beta chains from one sample sequenced in a study of regulatory T cells in long-lasting Graves disease. Arm-PCR with iRepertoire HTBI primers amplified the CDR3 regions for these TCR beta libraries. TCRdb recomputed calls from the multiplex PCR reads with MiXCR, one row per CDR3 protein. The table includes 500,000 or so distinct CDR3 sequences, around 16% detected once. Time point described: newly diagnosed GD, antithyroid drugs for less than 3 months. The TCR library used RNA extracted from PBMCs. In addition, the sample was reused for a study of T cells in Graves' hyperthyroidism and ophthalmopathy.

Sequenced here: peripheral blood mononuclear cells (PBMCs), sampled at new diagnosis, from a patient treated with antithyroid drugs. The receptors were sampled from a man aged 35-49 years with Graves disease.

The chain recombines TRBV28 with TRBJ2-5; D ambiguous. CDR1 and CDR2 (germline): MDHEN, SYDVKM. Trimming took 7 bases from V and 5 from J, leaving 20 bases between them. This CDR3 has 15 residues. The CDR3 is CASTRLAADLETQYF. In DNA form, the CDR3 reads TGTGCCAGCACCAGGTTAGCCGCCGATCTGGAGACCCAGTACTTC.

Only a few counts were recorded for this clonotype. The gene calls are TRBV30 and TRBJ2-5; no firm D call. Trimming stripped 0 bases from V and 2 bases from J, with 7 bases between. This CDR3 contains 13 residues. CDR1 GTSNPN and CDR2 SVGIG come from the germline V gene (reference sequence). Here the CDR3 DNA reads TGTGCCTGGAGTGTAAGTGCACAAGAGACCCAGTACTTC. Encoded protein: CAWSVSAQETQYF. The variable domain in full, with the rest retrieved from reference TRBV30 and TRBJ2-5, is SQTIHQWPATLVQPVGSPLSLECTVEGTSNPNLYWYRQAAGRGLQLLFYSVGIGQISSEVPQNLSASRPQDRQFILSSKKLLLSDSGFYLCAWSVSAQETQYFGPGTRLLVL.

This clonotype was recorded many times. The CDR3 region has the DNA TGCAGCGTTGTGCGCGCAGGGCCATTCCAAGAGACCCAGTACTTC. Protein: CSVVRAGPFQETQYF. The chain has TRBV29-1 and TRBJ2-5; perhaps TRBD1 as D (5 bases). Germline CDR1 reads SQVTM; CDR2 reads ANQGSEA. Between the trimmed V and J ends, which lost 4 bases and 1 base, there was a span of 16 bases. The CDR3 totals 15 residues.

This clonotype was picked up many times. The rearrangement links TRBV6-2 or TRBV6-3 to TRBJ2-3, with TRBD2 matching 10 bases. The CDR3 is 15 residues long. The germline V gene encodes CDR1 MNHEY and CDR2 SVGEGT. After removal of 6 bases from V and 4 bases from J, the junction contained 7 bases not matched to a gene. CDR3 in amino acids: CASRPLSGRADTQYF. The CDR3 region has the DNA TGTGCCAGCAGACCACTCAGCGGGAGGGCAGATACGCAGTATTTT.

Worth noting for this clonotype: The final CDR3 position lacks the conserved phenylalanine or tryptophan, pointing to a likely read error. This chain connects TRBV7-9 to TRBJ2-7, with D possibly TRBD1 on 5 matching bases. Per germline, CDR1 SEHNR and CDR2 FQNEAQ (reference sequence). The V gene lost 1 base and the J gene lost 6 bases, with 16 bases spanning the gap. The CDR3 runs 15 residues. This chain's CDR3 is CASSLGQGYSVEQYS. As DNA, the CDR3 is TGTGCCAGCAGCTTAGGGCAGGGTTATTCGGTCGAGCAGTACTCC.

This chain connects TRBV3-1 to TRBJ1-4; D is uncertain. V was clipped by 0 bases and J by 9 bases, with 5 bases between them. Germline V gene lookup returns CDR1 LGHDT and CDR2 YNNKEL (reference sequence). This CDR3 has 12 residues. The CDR3 DNA sequence: TGTGCCAGCAGCCAAGAGGAGAAAAAACTGTTTTTT. This gives the protein CASSQEEKKLFF.

This clonotype was observed a few times. The rearrangement uses TRBV19 and TRBJ1-5; D perhaps matches TRBD1 (5 bases). Trimming left V 0 bases short and J 4 bases short, with 13 bases between. The CDR3 has 16 amino acids. Looked up from germline, CDR1 is LNHDA and CDR2 is SQIVND (reference sequence). The DNA of the CDR3 is TGTGCCAGTAGTATAGACGGGCCGGGGCAGAATCAGCCCCAGCATTTT. It is translated as CASSIDGPGQNQPQHF. Complete variable domain (other parts from reference TRBV19 and TRBJ1-5): DGGITQSPKYLFRKEGQNVTLSCEQNLNHDAMYWYRQDPGQGLRLIYYSQIVNDFQKGDIAEGYSVSREKKESFPLTVTSAQKNPTAFYLCASSIDGPGQNQPQHFGDGTRLSIL.

Only a few counts were recorded for this clonotype. The rearrangement uses TRBV10-3 and TRBJ2-7; D is unresolved. The germline V gene encodes CDR1 ENHRY and CDR2 SYGVKD. This CDR3 comprises 14 residues. Trimming pared 3 bases from V and 8 bases from J, leaving 17 bases between. In DNA, the CDR3 is TGTGCCATCAGTGATACCTCCAGCCTCAGGAAGCAGTACTTC. Translation: CAISDTSSLRKQYF.

This clonotype came up a few times. V usage is TRBV4-1 and J usage is TRBJ2-3; 12 positions agree with TRBD2. CDR1 and CDR2 (germline): MGHRA, YSYEKL. The CDR3 is 15 residues long. V trimming: 1 base; J trimming: 8 bases; junction bases outside the gene matches: 4. The CDR3 DNA is TGCGCCAGCAGCCAAGTTGAGACTAGCGGGAGTACGCAGTATTTT. Encoded protein: CASSQVETSGSTQYF.

This clonotype came up many times. As DNA, the CDR3 is TGCAGTGCTAGCCCGGGACTAGGATCCTACAATGAGCAGTTCTTC. Translating it yields CSASPGLGSYNEQFF. The rearrangement links TRBV20-1 to TRBJ2-1; 8 nucleotides align to TRBD2. V shed 3 bases and J 1 base; nucleotides not matched to a gene: 5. The CDR3 spans 15 residues. Germline CDR1 is DFQATT and CDR2 is SNEGSKA (reference sequence).

This clonotype showed up many times. The gene calls are TRBV9 and TRBJ1-1; 8 bases agree with TRBD1. Germline CDR1 is SGDLS and CDR2 is YYNGEE. The CDR3 covers 17 residues. Unmatched junction bases numbered 10, after V lost 3 bases and J lost 0 bases. The CDR3, as DNA: TGTGCCAGCAGCGCCCTACCGGGACAGGCCGTGAACACTGAAGCTTTCTTT. It codes for CASSALPGQAVNTEAFF.

This clonotype has only a few counts. This chain links TRBV6-2 or TRBV6-3 with TRBJ2-3, with 8 bases identical to TRBD2. Looked up from germline, CDR1 is MNHEY and CDR2 is SVGEGT. This CDR3 comprises 14 residues. The trim removed 6 bases at V and 4 bases at J, leaving 6 bases unmatched. The chain's CDR3 is CASRPGGGPDTQYF. CDR3 nucleotides: TGTGCCAGCAGACCCGGGGGGGGGCCAGATACGCAGTATTTT.

This chain uses TRBV7-8 with TRBJ2-5; a weak D match, TRBD1 (6 bases). V was cut by 2 bases and J by 3 bases, with 10 bases left in between. CDR3 length: 14 residues. CDR1 is SGHVS and CDR2 is FQNEAQ in the germline V gene. As DNA, the CDR3 is TGTGCCAGCAGCTTACGGACAGCGAAAGAGACCCAGTACTTC. Residues: CASSLRTAKETQYF.

The rearrangement links TRBV5-5 to TRBJ1-2; no clear D gene. The V end was cut by 1 base, the J end by 5 bases, with 12 bases between. CDR1 and CDR2 (germline): SGHKS, YYEKEE (reference sequence). The CDR3 extends over 14 amino acids. The CDR3 protein is CASSLYDTPYGYTF. In DNA, the CDR3 is TGTGCCAGCAGCTTGTACGACACTCCTTATGGCTACACCTTC.

The chain joins TRBV3-1 to TRBJ2-2; 10 bases line up with TRBD1. V lost 7 bases and J lost 6; bases outside the gene matches: 8. Germline assignment: CDR1 LGHDT and CDR2 YNNKEL (reference sequence). The CDR3 runs 15 residues. Here the CDR3 DNA reads TGTGCCAGCACCGACAGGGGGCGCGTGTCCGGGGAGCTGTTTTTT. Protein: CASTDRGRVSGELFF.

This clonotype was seen at least ten times. The rearrangement joins TRBV2 to TRBJ2-2, with 8 bases matching TRBD1. The CDR3 runs to 16 residues. In germline, CDR1 is SNHLY, CDR2 FYNNEI. The V segment lost 5 bases and the J segment 5 bases; nucleotides outside the gene matches: 10. The CDR3 spells CASSMLTGARTGELFF. Written as DNA, the CDR3 is TGTGCCAGCAGTATGTTGACAGGGGCGCGAACCGGGGAGCTGTTTTTT.

The genes are TRBV4-2 and TRBJ1-2; TRBD1 agrees at 7 bases. The CDR3 has 14 amino acids. Germline CDR1 is LGHNA and CDR2 is YNFKEQ. Trimming took 2 bases from V and 3 from J; bases not matched to a gene: 3. CDR3 DNA sequence: TGTGCCAGCAGCCAAAGACAGGGCGACTATGGCTACACCTTC. This gives the protein CASSQRQGDYGYTF.

The chain employs TRBV12-3 or TRBV12-4 and TRBJ1-5, with a weak D call TRBD1 (5 bases). The CDR3 length is 13 residues. The V gene lost 3 bases and the J gene lost 5 bases, with 8 bases spanning the gap. This CDR3 is CASSLWGDQPQHF. The CDR3 nucleotides read TGTGCCAGCAGTTTGTGGGGGGATCAGCCCCAGCATTTT.

With respect to this clonotype: One end of the junction does not line up with germline, which may come from a read error. V gene TRBV3-1 combines with J gene TRBJ2-1; 9 bases align to TRBD1. Germline lookup yields CDR1 LGHDT and CDR2 YNNKEL (reference sequence). This CDR3 has 13 residues. The CDR3 sequence: CASSRTGGNDQFF. The DNA of the CDR3 is TGTGCCAGCAGCCGAACAGGGGGCAATGATCAGTTCTTC.